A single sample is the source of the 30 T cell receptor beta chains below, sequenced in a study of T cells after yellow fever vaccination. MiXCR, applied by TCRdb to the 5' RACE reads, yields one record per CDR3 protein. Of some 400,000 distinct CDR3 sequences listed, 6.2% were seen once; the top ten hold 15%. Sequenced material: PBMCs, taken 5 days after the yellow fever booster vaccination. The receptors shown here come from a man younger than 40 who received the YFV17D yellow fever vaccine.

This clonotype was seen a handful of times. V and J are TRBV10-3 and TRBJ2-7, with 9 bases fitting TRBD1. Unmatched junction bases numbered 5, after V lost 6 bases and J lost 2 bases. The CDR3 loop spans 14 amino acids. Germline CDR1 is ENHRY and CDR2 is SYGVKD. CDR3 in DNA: TGTGCCATCAGGGGACAGGGAGGGACCTACGAGCAGTACTTC. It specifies CAIRGQGGTYEQYF.

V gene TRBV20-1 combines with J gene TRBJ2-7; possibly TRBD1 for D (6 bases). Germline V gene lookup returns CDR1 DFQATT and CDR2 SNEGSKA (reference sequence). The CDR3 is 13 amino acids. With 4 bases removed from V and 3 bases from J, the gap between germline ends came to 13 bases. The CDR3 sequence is CSATHGTIYEQYF. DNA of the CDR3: TGCAGTGCTACTCACGGGACAATCTACGAGCAGTACTTC.

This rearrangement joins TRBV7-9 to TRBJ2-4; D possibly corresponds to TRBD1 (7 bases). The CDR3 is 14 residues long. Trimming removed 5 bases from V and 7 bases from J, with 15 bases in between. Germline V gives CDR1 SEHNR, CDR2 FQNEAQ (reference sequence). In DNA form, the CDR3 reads TGTGCCAGCAGCCGCGGGACAGCGGTTAACATTCAGTACTTC. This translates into CASSRGTAVNIQYF.

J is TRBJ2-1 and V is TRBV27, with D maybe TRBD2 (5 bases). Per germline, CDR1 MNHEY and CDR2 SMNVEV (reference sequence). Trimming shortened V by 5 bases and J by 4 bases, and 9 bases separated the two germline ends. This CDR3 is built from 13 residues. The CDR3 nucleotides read TGTGCCAGCAGTCTTCGGGAATACAATGAGCAGTTCTTC. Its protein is CASSLREYNEQFF.

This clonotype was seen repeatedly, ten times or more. In DNA form, the CDR3 reads TGTGCCAGCAGCATCCTCCCCTACCGCCGGGCGGGCACAGATACGCAGTATTTT. Protein product: CASSILPYRRAGTDTQYF. The chain has TRBV27 and TRBJ2-3; D not certain. From germline, CDR1 is MNHEY and CDR2 SMNVEV (reference sequence). The CDR3 covers 18 residues. V was shortened by 6 bases and J by 1 base, with 23 bases between the two germline ends.

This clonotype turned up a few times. DNA for the CDR3: TGTGCCAGCAGCCACCGGGACAGGGTTTTCTACGAGCAGTACTTC. Its protein is CASSHRDRVFYEQYF. V is TRBV6-1 and J is TRBJ2-7, with TRBD1 matching over 9 bases. CDR1 is MNHNS, CDR2 SASEGT, per germline. The trim removed 6 bases at V and 3 bases at J, leaving 9 bases unmatched. This CDR3 contains 15 residues.

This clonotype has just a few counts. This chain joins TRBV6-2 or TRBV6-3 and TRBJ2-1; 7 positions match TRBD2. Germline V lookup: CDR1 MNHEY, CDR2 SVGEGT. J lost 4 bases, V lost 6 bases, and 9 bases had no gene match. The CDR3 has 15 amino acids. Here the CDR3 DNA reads TGTGCCAGCAGCCCCGACTGGGGGGGTTACAATGAGCAGTTCTTC. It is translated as CASSPDWGGYNEQFF.

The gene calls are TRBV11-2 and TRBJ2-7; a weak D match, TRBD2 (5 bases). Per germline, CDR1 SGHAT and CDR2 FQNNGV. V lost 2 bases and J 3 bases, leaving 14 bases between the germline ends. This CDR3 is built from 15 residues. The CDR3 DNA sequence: TGTGCCAGCAGCTTACGCGGGTTTGCCCTCTACGAGCAGTACTTC. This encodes CASSLRGFALYEQYF.

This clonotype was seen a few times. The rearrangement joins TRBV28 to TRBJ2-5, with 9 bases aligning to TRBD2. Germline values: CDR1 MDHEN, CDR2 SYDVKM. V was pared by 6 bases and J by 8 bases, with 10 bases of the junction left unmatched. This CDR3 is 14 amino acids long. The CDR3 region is CASRPGTSLFTQYF. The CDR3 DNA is TGTGCCAGCAGGCCCGGGACTAGCTTGTTCACCCAGTACTTC.

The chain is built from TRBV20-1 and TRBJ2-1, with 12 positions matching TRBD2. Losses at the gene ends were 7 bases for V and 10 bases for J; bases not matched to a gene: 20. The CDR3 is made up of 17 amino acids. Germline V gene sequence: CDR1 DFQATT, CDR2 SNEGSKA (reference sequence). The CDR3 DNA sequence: TGCAGTGGGCCCCCAGCTAGCGGGAGGGGGGAGGAAGGGGAGCAGTTCTTC. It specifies CSGPPASGRGEEGEQFF.

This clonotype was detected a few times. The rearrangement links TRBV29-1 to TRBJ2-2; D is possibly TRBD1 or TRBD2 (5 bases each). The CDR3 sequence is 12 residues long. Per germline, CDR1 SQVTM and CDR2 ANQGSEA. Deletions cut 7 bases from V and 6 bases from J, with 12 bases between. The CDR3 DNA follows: TGCAGCGCGGGGACGCTCCCCGGGGAGCTGTTTTTT. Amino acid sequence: CSAGTLPGELFF.

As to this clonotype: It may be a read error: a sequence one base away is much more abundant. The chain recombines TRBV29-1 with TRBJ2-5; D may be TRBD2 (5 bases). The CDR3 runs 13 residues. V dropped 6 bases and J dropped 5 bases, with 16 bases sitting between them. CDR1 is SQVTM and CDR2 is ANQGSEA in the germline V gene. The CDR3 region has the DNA TGCAGCGTCCGCACTATACTAGTGGAGACCCAGTACTTC. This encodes CSVRTILVETQYF.

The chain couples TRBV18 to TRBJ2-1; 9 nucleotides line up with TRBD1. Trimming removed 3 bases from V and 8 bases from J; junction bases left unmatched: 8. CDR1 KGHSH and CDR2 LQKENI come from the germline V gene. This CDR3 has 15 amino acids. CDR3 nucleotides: TGTGCCAGCTCACCTCCGGGACAGGGACTTGATGAGCAGTTCTTC. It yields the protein CASSPPGQGLDEQFF.

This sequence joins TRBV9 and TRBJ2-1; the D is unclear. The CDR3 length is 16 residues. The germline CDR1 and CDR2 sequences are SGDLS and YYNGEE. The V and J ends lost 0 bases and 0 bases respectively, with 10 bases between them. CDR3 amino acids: CASSVAPKGSYNEQFF. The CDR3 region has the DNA TGTGCCAGCAGCGTAGCCCCGAAGGGCTCCTACAATGAGCAGTTCTTC.

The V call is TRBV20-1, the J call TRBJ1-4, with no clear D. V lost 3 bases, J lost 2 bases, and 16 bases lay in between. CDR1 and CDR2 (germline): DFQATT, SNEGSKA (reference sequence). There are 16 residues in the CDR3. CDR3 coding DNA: TGCAGTGCTAGTGTCAGCGGACCGAGCACTAATGAAAAACTGTTTTTT. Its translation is CSASVSGPSTNEKLFF.

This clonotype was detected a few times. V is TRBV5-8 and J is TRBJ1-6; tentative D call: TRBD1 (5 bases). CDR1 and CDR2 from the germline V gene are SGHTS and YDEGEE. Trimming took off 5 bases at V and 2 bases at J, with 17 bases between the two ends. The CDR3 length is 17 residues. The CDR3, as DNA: TGTGCCAGCAGAAGGACACGCCGGAACACCTATAATTCACCCCTCCACTTT. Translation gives CASRRTRRNTYNSPLHF.

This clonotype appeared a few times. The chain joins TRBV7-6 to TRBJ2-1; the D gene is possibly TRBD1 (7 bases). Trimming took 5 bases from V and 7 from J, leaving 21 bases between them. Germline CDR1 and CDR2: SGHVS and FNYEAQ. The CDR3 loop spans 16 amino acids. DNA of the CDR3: TGTGCCAGCAGCCCCACATCTCAGGGGGGAGGTAATGAGCAGTTCTTC. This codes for CASSPTSQGGGNEQFF.

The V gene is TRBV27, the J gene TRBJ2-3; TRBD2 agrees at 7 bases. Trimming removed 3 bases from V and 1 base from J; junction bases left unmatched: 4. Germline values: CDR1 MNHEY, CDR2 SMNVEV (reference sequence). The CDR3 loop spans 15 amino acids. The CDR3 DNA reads TGTGCCAGCAGTTTCTGCACTAGCGGCACAGATACGCAGTATTTT. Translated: CASSFCTSGTDTQYF.

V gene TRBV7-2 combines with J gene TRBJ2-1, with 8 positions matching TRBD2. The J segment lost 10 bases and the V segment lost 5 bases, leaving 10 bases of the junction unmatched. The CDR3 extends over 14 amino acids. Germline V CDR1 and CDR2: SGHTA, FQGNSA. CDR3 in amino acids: CASSRSGTRGEQFF. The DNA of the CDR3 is TGTGCCAGCAGCCGTTCCGGGACTAGGGGCGAGCAGTTCTTC.

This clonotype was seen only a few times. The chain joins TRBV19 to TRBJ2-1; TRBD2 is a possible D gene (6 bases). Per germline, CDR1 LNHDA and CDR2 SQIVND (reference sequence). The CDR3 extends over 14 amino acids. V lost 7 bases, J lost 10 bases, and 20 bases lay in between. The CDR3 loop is CASTPWFGRLEQFF. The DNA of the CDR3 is TGTGCCAGTACTCCCTGGTTCGGGAGATTGGAGCAGTTCTTC.

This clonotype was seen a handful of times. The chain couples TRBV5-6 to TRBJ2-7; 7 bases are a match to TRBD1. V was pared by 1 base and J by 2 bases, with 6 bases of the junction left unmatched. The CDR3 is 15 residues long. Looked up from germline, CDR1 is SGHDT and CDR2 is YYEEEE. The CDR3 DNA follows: TGTGCCAGCAGCTTGCAGGGGGTTACGACCTACGAGCAGTACTTC. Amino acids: CASSLQGVTTYEQYF.

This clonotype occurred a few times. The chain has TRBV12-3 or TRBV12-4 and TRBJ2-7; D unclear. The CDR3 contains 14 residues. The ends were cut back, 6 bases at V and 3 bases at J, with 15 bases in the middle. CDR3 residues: CASSTNEVDYEQYF. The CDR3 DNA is TGTGCCAGCAGCACCAATGAGGTAGACTACGAGCAGTACTTC.

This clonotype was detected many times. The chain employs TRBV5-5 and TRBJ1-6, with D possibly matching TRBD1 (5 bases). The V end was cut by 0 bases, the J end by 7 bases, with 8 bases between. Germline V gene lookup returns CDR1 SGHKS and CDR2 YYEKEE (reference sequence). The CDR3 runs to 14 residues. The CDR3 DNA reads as TGTGCCAGCAGCTTGGTTGGGGGAAATTCACCCCTCCACTTT. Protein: CASSLVGGNSPLHF.

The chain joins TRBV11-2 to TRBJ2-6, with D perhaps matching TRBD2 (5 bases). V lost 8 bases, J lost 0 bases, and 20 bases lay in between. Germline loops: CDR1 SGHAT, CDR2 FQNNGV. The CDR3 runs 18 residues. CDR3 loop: CASLLGEGKGSGANVLTF. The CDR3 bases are TGTGCCAGCTTACTTGGCGAGGGAAAGGGCTCTGGGGCCAACGTCCTGACTTTC. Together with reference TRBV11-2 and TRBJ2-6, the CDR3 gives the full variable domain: EAGVAQSPRYKIIEKRQSVAFWCNPISGHATLYWYQQILGQGPKLLIQFQNNGVVDDSQLPKDRFSAERLKGVDSTLKIQPAKLEDSAVYLCASLLGEGKGSGANVLTFGAGSRLTVL.

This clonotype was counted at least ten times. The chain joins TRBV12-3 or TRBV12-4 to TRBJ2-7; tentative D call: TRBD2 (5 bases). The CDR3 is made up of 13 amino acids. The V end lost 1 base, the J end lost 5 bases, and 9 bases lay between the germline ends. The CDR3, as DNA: TGTGCCAGCAGTTTAGGGGAGAACCACGAGCAGTACTTC. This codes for CASSLGENHEQYF.

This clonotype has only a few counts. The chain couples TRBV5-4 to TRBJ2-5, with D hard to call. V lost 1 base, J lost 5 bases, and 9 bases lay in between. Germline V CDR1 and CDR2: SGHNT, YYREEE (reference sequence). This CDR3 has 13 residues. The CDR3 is CASSLRTGETQYF. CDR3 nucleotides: TGTGCCAGCAGCTTGAGGACCGGTGAGACCCAGTACTTC.

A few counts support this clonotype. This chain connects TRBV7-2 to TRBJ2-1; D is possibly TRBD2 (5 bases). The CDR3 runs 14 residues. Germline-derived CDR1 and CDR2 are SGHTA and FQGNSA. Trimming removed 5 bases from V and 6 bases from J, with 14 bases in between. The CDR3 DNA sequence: TGTGCCAGCAGCCAGCTAGGGAGCTTCAATGAGCAGTTCTTC. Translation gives CASSQLGSFNEQFF.

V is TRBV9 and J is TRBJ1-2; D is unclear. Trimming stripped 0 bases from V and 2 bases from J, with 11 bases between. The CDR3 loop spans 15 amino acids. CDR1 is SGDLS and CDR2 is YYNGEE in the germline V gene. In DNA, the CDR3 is TGTGCCAGCAGCGTAGCCGACGTTTCAAACTATGGCTACACCTTC. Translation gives CASSVADVSNYGYTF.

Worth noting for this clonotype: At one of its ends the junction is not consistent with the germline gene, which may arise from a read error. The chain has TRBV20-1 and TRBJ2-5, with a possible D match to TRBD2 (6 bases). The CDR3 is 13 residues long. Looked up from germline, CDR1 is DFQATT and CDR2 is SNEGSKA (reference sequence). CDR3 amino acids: CSASDYPQETLYF. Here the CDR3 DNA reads TGCAGTGCTTCGGACTACCCCCAAGAGACCCTGTACTTC.

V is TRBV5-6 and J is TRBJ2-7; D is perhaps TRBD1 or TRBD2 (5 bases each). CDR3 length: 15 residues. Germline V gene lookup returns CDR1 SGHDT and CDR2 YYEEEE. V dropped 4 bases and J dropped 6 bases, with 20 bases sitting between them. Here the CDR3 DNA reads TGTGCCAGCAGCACCGACCCGGGACCTACAGGCGAGCAGTACTTC. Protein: CASSTDPGPTGEQYF.